This passage covers 20 T cell receptor beta chains from one sample sequenced in a study of T cells in Graves' hyperthyroidism and ophthalmopathy. It was RNA transcripts that yielded the amplified TCR beta CDR3 regions. The HTBI set primed first-round TCR CDR3 RT-PCR. Via MiXCR, TCRdb re-called the multiplex PCR reads, giving one row per CDR3 protein. The data hold more than 40,000 distinct CDR3 sequences, with over 45% observed a single time. The specimen was peripheral blood or thyroid tissue (not recorded which). The receptors were sampled from a woman in her forties or fifties with Graves' hyperthyroidism.

This clonotype was recorded many times. V usage is TRBV11-2 and J usage is TRBJ1-6; D is unclear. V was pared by 0 bases and J by 7 bases, with 10 bases between. Per germline, CDR1 SGHAT and CDR2 FQNNGV. CDR3 length: 15 amino acids. CDR3 sequence (DNA): TGTGCCAGCAGCTTAGATAGACATAAGAATTCACCCCTCCACTTT. Translation: CASSLDRHKNSPLHF.

A remark on this clonotype: Relative to the germline gene, one junction end is altered; a read error may explain this. This chain uses TRBV7-9 with TRBJ2-7; tentatively, D is TRBD1 (6 bases). The germline V gene encodes CDR1 SEHNR and CDR2 FQNEAQ (reference sequence). The CDR3 has 15 residues. The CDR3 DNA reads as TGTGCCAGCACCGCGACAGGAGGTGAACCCTTCGAGCAGTATTTC. This encodes CASTATGGEPFEQYF. The full variable domain, in which reference TRBV7-9 and TRBJ2-7 provide the parts outside the CDR3, is DTGVSQNPRHKITKRGQNVTFRCDPISEHNRLYWYRQTLGQGPEFLTYFQNEAQLEKSRLLSDRFSAERPKGSFSTLEIQRTEQGDSAMYLCASTATGGEPFEQYFGPGTRLTVT.

The rearrangement joins TRBV10-3 to TRBJ2-7; 14 bases are a match to TRBD2. V lost 6 bases and J lost 3; bases outside the gene matches: 1. Per the germline V gene, CDR1 is ENHRY and CDR2 is SYGVKD. This CDR3 region has 14 residues. CDR3 in DNA: TGTGCCATCAGGGGGACTAGCGGGAGCTACGAGCAGTACTTC. Amino acid sequence: CAIRGTSGSYEQYF.

This clonotype has a count of ten or more. A junction boundary mismatches the germline segment, possibly from a read error. The chain links TRBV29-1 to TRBJ1-3; D is unresolved. CDR3 length: 13 amino acids. Germline V lookup: CDR1 SQVTM, CDR2 ANQGSEA. The CDR3 is CSVKEPSGNTIYF. DNA of the CDR3: TGCAGCGTTAAAGAACCGTCTGGAAACACCATATATTTT.

This clonotype was seen many times. V is TRBV25-1 and J is TRBJ1-3; D unclear. The germline CDR1 and CDR2 sequences are MGHDK and SYGVNS. This CDR3 contains 14 residues. With 5 bases removed from V and 0 bases from J, the gap between germline ends came to 8 bases. The CDR3, as DNA: TGTGCCAGCAGTAGGCAGAACTCTGGAAACACCATATATTTT. Residues: CASSRQNSGNTIYF.

This clonotype was recorded at least ten times. The chain is built from TRBV29-1 and TRBJ1-1; 7 bases line up with TRBD1. After removal of 8 bases from V and 4 bases from J, the junction contained 7 bases not matched to a gene. The germline CDR1 and CDR2 sequences are SQVTM and ANQGSEA. The CDR3 length is 12 residues. CDR3 amino acids: CSPQGVGTEAFF. In DNA form, the CDR3 reads TGCAGCCCCCAGGGGGTGGGCACTGAAGCTTTCTTT.

The chain links TRBV2 to TRBJ1-1, with a tentative D call TRBD1 (6 bases). The CDR3 covers 13 residues. V was clipped by 6 bases and J by 3 bases, with 11 bases between them. Per the germline V gene, CDR1 is SNHLY and CDR2 is FYNNEI. As DNA, the CDR3 is TGTGCCAGCAGAGGACAGCTCCACACTGAAGCTTTCTTT. As protein: CASRGQLHTEAFF.

The J gene is TRBJ1-5, the V gene TRBV20-1, with D perhaps matching TRBD1 (5 bases). CDR3 length equals 14 residues. Germline assignment: CDR1 DFQATT and CDR2 SNEGSKA (reference sequence). The CDR3 loop is CSPVGPGSNQPQHF. Here the CDR3 DNA reads TGCAGCCCAGTGGGACCGGGAAGCAATCAGCCCCAGCATTTT.

The chain couples TRBV29-1 to TRBJ2-7, with 7 nucleotides matching TRBD1. Germline lookup yields CDR1 SQVTM and CDR2 ANQGSEA. V lost 4 bases, J lost 2 bases, and 20 bases stayed unmatched. CDR3 length equals 18 residues. The DNA for the CDR3 is TGCAGCGTTGGAAACGATCGTAGGGACACGACAGGGCCCTACGAGCAGTACTTC. Translating gives CSVGNDRRDTTGPYEQYF.

As to this clonotype: A much larger clonotype is one base distant, so this may be a read error. The V call is TRBV7-9, the J call TRBJ2-7; unclear D gene. Germline CDR1 SEHNR, CDR2 FQNEAQ (reference sequence). V lost 5 bases and J lost 2, with 19 bases in between. The CDR3 covers 16 residues. CDR3: CASSHLRRLGTYEQYF. The CDR3 bases are TGTGCCAGCAGCCACCTTCGCCGCCTGGGGACCTACGAGCAGTACTTC.

Worth noting for this clonotype: Germline is not matched at one junction end, which may reflect a read error. The V and J genes are TRBV6-1 and TRBJ2-2; D not certain. The length of the CDR3 is 12 residues. Germline V lookup: CDR1 MNHNS, CDR2 SASEGT. The CDR3 region has the DNA TGTGCCAGCACCCCTGGCCTGGCGGAGCTGCTTTTT. Translation: CASTPGLAELLF.

The rearrangement uses TRBV5-8 and TRBJ2-7, with TRBD1 matching 8 bases. The CDR3 has 13 residues. Trimming at V came to 7 bases and at J to 3 bases, leaving 6 bases not matched to a gene. Germline V gene sequence: CDR1 SGHTS, CDR2 YDEGEE. This CDR3 reads CASGRDRNYEQYF. The CDR3 DNA is TGTGCCAGCGGGCGGGACAGGAACTACGAGCAGTACTTC. Complete variable domain (other parts from reference TRBV5-8 and TRBJ2-7): EAGVTQSPTHLIKTRGQQATLRCSPISGHTSVYWYQQALGLGLQFLLWYDEGEERNRGNFPPRFSGRQFPNYSSELNVNALELEDSALYLCASGRDRNYEQYFGPGTRLTVT.

This clonotype was seen more than once but under ten times. V and J are TRBV27 and TRBJ1-1, with D maybe TRBD1 (5 bases). Trimming took off 3 bases at V and 1 base at J, with 9 bases between the two ends. CDR1 MNHEY and CDR2 SMNVEV come from the germline V gene (reference sequence). This CDR3 spans 14 amino acids. CDR3 loop: CASSFGTKNTEAFF. CDR3 bases: TGTGCCAGCAGTTTCGGGACCAAGAACACTGAAGCTTTCTTT.

The chain is built from TRBV20-1 and TRBJ2-5, with D perhaps matching TRBD1 or TRBD2 (5 bases each). The CDR3 contains 14 residues. V gave up 5 bases and J gave up 2 bases, with 15 bases separating them. Germline V gene sequence: CDR1 DFQATT, CDR2 SNEGSKA (reference sequence). CDR3 sequence reads: CSALGAGRQETQYF. Here the CDR3 DNA reads TGCAGTGCTCTCGGGGCGGGCAGACAAGAGACCCAGTACTTC.

This clonotype has a count of ten or more. The chain links TRBV7-6 to TRBJ1-1; tentatively, D is TRBD1 (5 bases). Between the trimmed V and J ends, which lost 7 bases and 3 bases, there was a span of 15 bases. The CDR3 covers 14 residues. CDR1 SGHVS and CDR2 FNYEAQ come from the germline V gene. CDR3 region: CASTLRAGDTEAFF. The CDR3 bases are TGTGCCAGCACCCTACGGGCGGGGGACACTGAAGCTTTCTTT.

The chain recombines TRBV20-1 with TRBJ2-3; 9 bases fit TRBD2. The CDR3 length is 15 residues. Germline loops: CDR1 DFQATT, CDR2 SNEGSKA (reference sequence). The V and J ends lost 6 bases and 2 bases, in that order; junction bases with no gene match: 9. The CDR3 loop is CSAVRTSGYTDTQYF. CDR3 DNA sequence: TGCAGTGCCGTCCGTACTAGCGGGTACACAGATACGCAGTATTTT.

V gene TRBV5-1 combines with J gene TRBJ2-3; no clear D. V was trimmed by 1 base and J by 2 bases, leaving 11 bases between them. CDR1 is SGHRS, CDR2 YFSETQ, per germline. CDR3 length equals 15 residues. The CDR3 loop reads CASSLSSRITDTQYF. CDR3 sequence (DNA): TGCGCCAGCAGCTTGAGCAGCAGAATCACAGATACGCAGTATTTT.

This chain connects TRBV29-1 to TRBJ2-3, with D unclear. This CDR3 has 13 amino acids. The germline CDR1 and CDR2 sequences are SQVTM and ANQGSEA. V dropped 6 bases and J dropped 5 bases, with 15 bases sitting between them. The CDR3: CSVTLPDRDTQYF. The CDR3 DNA follows: TGCAGCGTCACCCTCCCGGACCGAGATACGCAGTATTTT.

This clonotype was picked up a small number of times. The CDR3 sequence: CASKAYATNEKLFF. The DNA for the CDR3 is TGTGCCAGCAAGGCATATGCAACTAATGAAAAACTGTTTTTT. This rearrangement joins TRBV12-3 or TRBV12-4 to TRBJ1-4; no firm D call. This CDR3 has 14 residues. V shed 7 bases and J shed 0 bases, with 9 bases lying between them.

As for this clonotype: One end of the junction fails to match germline, which may point to a read error. The rearrangement joins TRBV6-1 to TRBJ1-1; D remains unclear. This CDR3 is built from 14 residues. Germline V lookup: CDR1 MNHNS, CDR2 SASEGT. The DNA for the CDR3 is TGTGCCAGCAGTGAACCAACGATGAACACCGAAGCTTCCTTT. Its translation is CASSEPTMNTEASF.